Following are 4 T cell receptor beta chains from one sample sequenced in a study of cytomegalovirus exposure and HLA in healthy donors. A multiplex PCR was run with 60 Vbeta primers and 13 Jbeta primers. The method was immunoSEQ multiplex PCR; TCRdb's version includes in-frame clones alone and lacks a portion of them. This table holds around 91,000 clones, approximately 84% found once. Input material: PBMCs. The source of these receptors is a man between 18 and 29 years old in good health and CMV-seronegative.

The rearrangement uses TRBV6-5 and TRBJ1-2, with D unclear. V lost 0 bases and J lost 2, with 13 bases in between. CDR3 length equals 16 residues. CDR1 is MNHEY and CDR2 is SVGAGI in the germline V gene. The CDR3 sequence: CASSYSPAGPNYGYTF. The CDR3 DNA sequence: TGTGCCAGCAGTTACTCCCCGGCAGGCCCGAACTATGGCTACACCTTC.

V is TRBV18 and J is TRBJ1-1, with a weak D call TRBD1 (5 bases). The CDR3 is 14 amino acids. V lost 2 bases and J lost 3, with 10 bases in between. Germline lookup yields CDR1 KGHSH and CDR2 LQKENI. For the CDR3, the DNA is TGTGCCAGCTCACCAGGGTCAGGGTACACTGAAGCTTTCTTT. Its translation: CASSPGSGYTEAFF. Looking up the rest from reference TRBV18 and TRBJ1-1 gives the full variable domain: NAGVMQNPRHLVRRRGQEARLRCSPMKGHSHVYWYRQLPEEGLKFMVYLQKENIIDESGMPKERFSAEFPKEGPSILRIQQVVRGDSAAYFCASSPGSGYTEAFFGQGTRLTVV.

The J gene is TRBJ2-3, the V gene TRBV6-5; 12 positions match TRBD2. V lost 4 bases to trimming and J lost 3 bases; unmatched junction nucleotides: 5. Per the germline V gene, CDR1 is MNHEY and CDR2 is SVGAGI. The CDR3 length is 16 residues. The CDR3 reads CASSSLAGGRTDTQYF. The CDR3 coding sequence is TGTGCCAGCAGTTCTCTAGCGGGAGGGCGTACAGATACGCAGTATTTT.

This sequence joins TRBV30 and TRBJ1-2, with TRBD1 as a possible D gene (6 bases). This CDR3 is built from 15 residues. Trimming removed 2 bases from V and 0 bases from J, with 13 bases in between. Per germline, CDR1 GTSNPN and CDR2 SVGIG (reference sequence). The CDR3 protein is CAWSQTGNPNYGYTF. CDR3 DNA sequence: TGTGCCTGGAGTCAGACAGGAAATCCTAACTATGGCTACACCTTC.